The 16 T cell receptor beta chains presented below share a single source sample, sequenced in a study of OX40 agonist ivuxolimab in advanced cancers. Only in-frame clones appear in the TCRdb table, and some are missing; sequencing was by immunoSEQ multiplex PCR. Here the sample spans 90,000 to 100,000 clones, 70% to 85% being singletons. Sequenced material: CD4+ or CD8+ T cells sorted from blood, taken in a trial of the OX40 agonist ivuxolimab. These receptor sequences come from an adult with an advanced solid tumor such as melanoma, head and neck, liver or kidney cancer.

This clone was seen only once. This chain joins TRBV28 and TRBJ2-2, with D perhaps matching TRBD1 or TRBD2 (5 bases each). The CDR3 runs to 17 residues. Germline CDR1 MDHEN, CDR2 SYDVKM. The germline V and J ends were trimmed by 3 bases and 4 bases, with 18 bases remaining between them. CDR3 residues: CASSLSGTGFLTGELFF. The CDR3 DNA is TGTGCCAGCAGTTTGTCCGGGACGGGCTTTCTCACCGGGGAGCTGTTTTTT. Combining the CDR3 with reference TRBV28 and TRBJ2-2 gives the whole variable domain DVKVTQSSRYLVKRTGEKVFLECVQDMDHENMFWYRQDPGLGLRLIYFSYDVKMKEKGDIPEGYSVSREKKERFSLILESASTNQTSMYLCASSLSGTGFLTGELFFGEGSRLTVL.

This chain joins TRBV7-8 and TRBJ2-1; D not certain. The CDR3 totals 15 residues. The germline V gene has CDR1 SGHVS and CDR2 FQNEAQ. V lost 2 bases and J lost 0, with 8 bases in between. The DNA of the CDR3 is TGTGCCAGCAGCTTAAGTAAGGGCTCCTACAATGAGCAGTTCTTC. It specifies CASSLSKGSYNEQFF.

This sequence joins TRBV5-1 and TRBJ1-2; D not resolved. V lost 0 bases and J 2 bases, leaving 5 bases between the germline ends. CDR3 length: 13 amino acids. CDR1 is SGHRS, CDR2 YFSETQ, per germline. CDR3 bases: TGCGCCAGCAGCTTGGAACAGAACTATGGCTACACCTTC. Amino acids: CASSLEQNYGYTF.

Here the CDR3 reads CASQSPTGLAFF. DNA for the CDR3: TGTGCCAGTCAATCCCCCACAGGCTTGGCTTTCTTT. The J gene is TRBJ1-1, the V gene TRBV28; D possibly corresponds to TRBD1 (5 bases). V dropped 9 bases and J dropped 11 bases, with 19 bases sitting between them. The CDR3 covers 12 residues. The germline V gene encodes CDR1 MDHEN and CDR2 SYDVKM.

V and J are TRBV13 and TRBJ2-7, with 7 bases that match TRBD1. The CDR3 spans 16 residues. The germline CDR1 and CDR2 sequences are PRHDT and FYEKMQ (reference sequence). Trimming removed 6 bases from V and 2 bases from J; junction bases left unmatched: 13. DNA of the CDR3: TGTGCCAGCAGTTCGATCCTGACAGGGAGCCCCTACGAGCAGTACTTC. Translation: CASSSILTGSPYEQYF.

This rearrangement joins TRBV6-6 to TRBJ2-7; D is unclear. CDR3 length equals 11 residues. The germline V and J ends were trimmed by 2 bases and 6 bases, with 5 bases remaining between them. Germline values: CDR1 MNHNY, CDR2 SVGAGI (reference sequence). CDR3 sequence reads: CASSYRTEQYF. Here the CDR3 DNA reads TGTGCCAGCAGTTACAGGACCGAGCAGTACTTC.

The chain has TRBV7-3 and TRBJ2-3; TRBD1 might be the D (6 bases). The V end was cut by 1 base, the J end by 4 bases, with 9 bases between. Germline V CDR1 and CDR2: SGHTA, FQGTGA. The CDR3 is 14 amino acids. The CDR3: CASSLNRVSDTQYF. The CDR3, as DNA: TGTGCCAGCAGCTTAAACAGGGTTTCAGATACGCAGTATTTT.

This chain links TRBV5-1 with TRBJ1-1; tentative D call: TRBD1 (5 bases). Germline CDR1 reads SGHRS; CDR2 reads YFSETQ. The CDR3 runs 14 residues. Deletions cut 2 bases from V and 4 bases from J, with 12 bases between. The CDR3 protein is CASSFIGAGTEAFF. The DNA for the CDR3 is TGCGCCAGCAGCTTTATCGGGGCTGGCACTGAAGCTTTCTTT.

The rearrangement links TRBV7-6 to TRBJ2-5; 7 bases map to TRBD2. The CDR3 has 12 amino acids. The J segment lost 7 bases and the V segment lost 5 bases, leaving 4 bases of the junction unmatched. Germline assignment: CDR1 SGHVS and CDR2 FNYEAQ. CDR3 residues: CASSNSGGTQYF. In DNA, the CDR3 is TGTGCCAGCAGCAATTCGGGGGGGACCCAGTACTTC. Full variable domain (outside the CDR3, taken from reference TRBV7-6 and TRBJ2-5): GAGVSQSPRYKVTKRGQDVALRCDPISGHVSLYWYRQALGQGPEFLTYFNYEAQQDKSGLPNDRFSAERPEGSISTLTIQRTEQRDSAMYRCASSNSGGTQYFGPGTRLLVL.

The chain recombines TRBV5-5 with TRBJ1-1; D is uncertain. The CDR3 spans 12 residues. The germline V gene encodes CDR1 SGHKS and CDR2 YYEKEE (reference sequence). With 3 bases removed from V and 2 bases from J, the gap between germline ends came to 5 bases. The CDR3 sequence is CASSSGNTEAFF. CDR3 coding DNA: TGTGCCAGCAGCTCAGGAAACACTGAAGCTTTCTTT. Based on the CDR3 plus reference TRBV5-5 and TRBJ1-1, the full variable domain is DAGVTQSPTHLIKTRGQQVTLRCSPISGHKSVSWYQQVLGQGPQFIFQYYEKEERGRGNFPDRFSARQFPNYSSELNVNALLLGDSALYLCASSSGNTEAFFGQGTRLTVV.

This clone was detected only a few times. This sequence joins TRBV19 and TRBJ2-3; 8 bases are a match to TRBD2. In germline, CDR1 is LNHDA, CDR2 SQIVND (reference sequence). The CDR3 contains 15 residues. The V gene end was trimmed by 7 bases and the J gene end by 4 bases; junction bases not matched to a gene: 10. CDR3 bases: TGTGCCAGTATGTGGGTAGCGGGGAGGCCAGATACGCAGTATTTT. It yields the protein CASMWVAGRPDTQYF.

The chain couples TRBV6-5 to TRBJ1-2; D is unresolved. The CDR3 spans 10 residues. The germline V and J ends were trimmed by 11 bases and 4 bases, with 8 bases remaining between them. The germline CDR1 and CDR2 sequences are MNHEY and SVGAGI. The CDR3 coding sequence is TGTGCCGCCGGGGTCTATGGCTACACCTTC. Encoded protein: CAAGVYGYTF.

The chain carries TRBV28 and TRBJ2-7, with 8 bases lining up with TRBD1. The CDR3 is made up of 15 amino acids. Germline values: CDR1 MDHEN, CDR2 SYDVKM. With 7 bases clipped from V and 4 bases from J, the junction kept 12 bases outside the gene matches. CDR3 bases: TGTGCCAGCACCTCTTGGGGGCAGGGGGCTTACGAGCAGTACTTC. Translated, it gives CASTSWGQGAYEQYF.

The CDR3 DNA follows: TGTGCCAGTAGTTCTACGACTAGCGGGGCAGATACGCAGTATTTT. It encodes CASSSTTSGADTQYF. The chain recombines TRBV19 with TRBJ2-3, with 11 bases aligning to TRBD2. V lost 5 bases to trimming and J lost 4 bases; unmatched junction nucleotides: 5. The CDR3 contains 15 residues. CDR1 LNHDA and CDR2 SQIVND come from the germline V gene (reference sequence). Full variable domain (remainder filled in from reference TRBV19 and TRBJ2-3): DGGITQSPKYLFRKEGQNVTLSCEQNLNHDAMYWYRQDPGQGLRLIYYSQIVNDFQKGDIAEGYSVSREKKESFPLTVTSAQKNPTAFYLCASSSTTSGADTQYFGPGTRLTVL.

This rearrangement joins TRBV5-4 to TRBJ2-5, with 11 bases identical to TRBD2. J was trimmed by 1 base and V by 0 bases; bases with no gene match: 2. This CDR3 is built from 16 residues. Germline lookup yields CDR1 SGHNT and CDR2 YYREEE (reference sequence). CDR3 sequence: CASSLGLAGGQETQYF. DNA for the CDR3: TGTGCCAGCAGCTTGGGCCTAGCGGGAGGCCAAGAGACCCAGTACTTC.

The V call is TRBV6-6, the J call TRBJ2-5; D uncertain. Between the trimmed V and J ends, which lost 7 bases and 4 bases, there was a span of 13 bases. The germline V gene has CDR1 MNHNY and CDR2 SVGAGI (reference sequence). The CDR3 has 13 amino acids. The CDR3 protein is CASTPPSRETQYF. Written as DNA, the CDR3 is TGTGCCAGCACTCCCCCCTCTAGAGAGACCCAGTACTTC.